What follows are 8 T cell receptor beta chains derived from one specimen sequenced in a study of hypomethylating agent response in myelodysplastic syndrome. TCRdb keeps only in-frame clones here, not all; method: immunoSEQ multiplex PCR. Found here are several thousand clones, about 88% of them singletons; the top ten hold approximately 16%. Sequences were derived from bone marrow, sampled before or after starting hypomethylating agent treatment for myelodysplastic syndrome (not recorded which). The receptors derive from a human donor with myelodysplastic syndrome.

The V call is TRBV27, the J call TRBJ1-6; D ambiguous. Deletions cut 2 bases from V and 5 bases from J, with 7 bases between. This CDR3 is 14 amino acids long. CDR1 and CDR2 (germline): MNHEY, SMNVEV (reference sequence). CDR3 in amino acids: CASSLGGNNSPLHF. Here the CDR3 DNA reads TGTGCCAGCAGTTTAGGCGGGAATAATTCACCCCTCCACTTT.

The V gene is TRBV2, the J gene TRBJ1-6, with D perhaps matching TRBD1 (5 bases). V gave up 4 bases and J gave up 9 bases, with 16 bases separating them. CDR1 and CDR2 from the germline V gene are SNHLY and FYNNEI. The CDR3 runs 15 residues. The CDR3 loop is CASSGETASRSPLHF. CDR3 nucleotide sequence: TGTGCCAGCAGTGGCGAGACAGCCTCACGTTCACCCCTCCACTTT.

The genes are TRBV6-1 and TRBJ1-1, with D possibly matching TRBD1 (5 bases). Germline CDR1 and CDR2: MNHNS and SASEGT. This CDR3 comprises 14 residues. V was pared by 6 bases and J by 2 bases, with 13 bases between. The CDR3 loop reads CASSSTTANTEAFF. CDR3 in DNA: TGTGCCAGCAGCTCAACGACAGCTAACACTGAAGCTTTCTTT.

The chain couples TRBV4-1 to TRBJ2-3; 10 nucleotides agree with TRBD2. The CDR3 has 17 residues. Germline-derived CDR1 and CDR2 are MGHRA and YSYEKL. V dropped 0 bases and J dropped 3; count of bases not matched to a gene: 6. CDR3 in amino acids: CASSQDGAGGPTDTQYF. CDR3 DNA: TGCGCCAGCAGCCAAGACGGAGCGGGGGGGCCAACAGATACGCAGTATTTT.

The gene calls are TRBV10-3 and TRBJ2-2; tentatively, D is TRBD1 or TRBD2 (5 bases each). V lost 10 bases to trimming and J lost 4 bases, with 19 bases between them. From germline, CDR1 is ENHRY and CDR2 SYGVKD. The CDR3 runs 15 residues. CDR3 DNA: TGTGCCACGGGGCAAGAGCAAAGGGGCACCGGGGAGCTGTTTTTT. This sequence encodes CATGQEQRGTGELFF.

The CDR3 sequence: CASSQRGGSYNEQFF. The CDR3 DNA follows: TGTGCCAGCAGCCAAAGGGGAGGCTCCTACAATGAGCAGTTCTTC. V usage is TRBV14 and J usage is TRBJ2-1; perhaps TRBD2 as D (6 bases). Germline values: CDR1 SGHDN, CDR2 FVKESK. Trimming cost V 2 bases and J 0 bases, with 8 bases left between them. This CDR3 is built from 15 residues.

The chain joins TRBV6-5 to TRBJ2-5, with TRBD1 as a possible D gene (6 bases). The CDR3 totals 14 residues. Trimming cost V 4 bases and J 4 bases, with 13 bases left between them. The V gene's germline CDR1 is MNHEY and CDR2 SVGAGI. The CDR3 is CASSSVQGRETQYF. The CDR3, as DNA: TGTGCCAGCAGTTCGGTACAGGGAAGAGAGACCCAGTACTTC.

V usage is TRBV11-2 and J usage is TRBJ2-5, with 9 bases aligning to TRBD1. This CDR3 comprises 17 residues. Trimming cost V 1 base and J 3 bases; bases outside gene matches: 9. Germline lookup yields CDR1 SGHAT and CDR2 FQNNGV. This CDR3 reads CASSLARQGGGKETQYF. Written as DNA, the CDR3 is TGTGCCAGCAGCTTAGCCCGACAGGGGGGGGGAAAAGAGACCCAGTACTTC.